What follows is one T cell receptor beta chain and its context. This clonotype was picked up many times. Its antigen is currently not known. No base quality information exists; no much larger clone differs at one position. For repertoire sequencing, the TCR beta CDR3 regions were amplified from RNA transcripts. The first round was an RT-PCR using HTBI primers with the Qiagen OneStep RT-PCR kit, and this first round was followed by a second-round multiplex PCR, then size selection and purification. The libraries underwent paired-end sequencing with 100 bp reads on an Illumina HiSeq2000. From the authors' description of their analysis: SOAPnuke was used to process the reads, removing any read that contained adapters or uncalled bases, had a mean Phred below 15, or lacked an exact match to the constant primer or identifier. COPE v1.2.5 was used to merge high-quality paired reads. Each unique nucleotide sequence was treated as a clonotype, and MiTCR v1.1 was used to align the clonotypes to the IMGT TRB V, D and J references. The analysis was limited to V-J combinations with a frequency above 0.0001, which together covered approximately 99% of the repertoires. For each V-J combination, a TCR clonal expansion and chaos score was defined as F50 clonal expansion divided by the chaos observed in the TCRdist matrix. Welch's t-statistics and random forest were used to narrow the features down to approximately 13 V-J combinations, which were then fed into a naive Bayes classifier. Thyroid-blood repertoire similarity was quantified with the Morisita-Horn index. The raw public data were reprocessed by TCRdb itself: fastp quality trimming at Q25, MiXCR clonotype calling, in-frame beta chains only. Every entry covers one CDR3 protein and lists the most common genes and DNA from its rows. The V and J calls were not made by the authors but by TCRdb's processing. This sample lists about 420,000 distinct CDR3 sequences; over 20% were detected once. In total, the top ten clones hold around 3% of the sample.

This entry comes from a study of Graves' ophthalmopathy and Graves' hyperthyroidism (dated 2018 in TCRdb). Looking at the study overall: Peripheral blood was collected before any treatment was given, at the time of initial diagnosis. In total, 135 blood samples were TCR-sequenced: 40 to 45 ophthalmopathy, 80 or so hyperthyroidism and some 17 hyperthyroidism-to-ophthalmopathy patients. For training and testing, the 100 patients in the discovery cohort were randomly divided in a 7:3 ratio. To explore V-J signatures that distinguish ophthalmopathy from hyperthyroidism, a discovery set of 100 patients was enrolled, made up of 40 to 45 with ophthalmopathy and 55 to 65 with stable hyperthyroidism. Following sample collection, hyperthyroidism patients were given methimazole at a starting dose of 30 mg daily, and ophthalmopathy patients were given high-dose intravenous methylprednisolone. T-cell repertoires of thyroid tissue and blood were compared in a handful of hyperthyroidism patients. To tell Graves' ophthalmopathy apart from Graves' hyperthyroidism, and to predict which patients would progress to ophthalmopathy, the study relied on TCR beta repertoire signatures. The independent validation cohort included 18 to 20 hyperthyroidism patients plus 17 patients who later progressed from hyperthyroidism to ophthalmopathy.

The CDR3 sequence holds 15 residues, the cysteine and phenylalanine included. Kept here is only the CDR3 DNA, which spans 45 bases and is read in frame from base 1. The V and J ends are trimmed by 0 bases and 2 bases, leaving 8 bases between them. According to the germline V gene (reference sequence), CDR1 reads LNHNV and CDR2 reads YYDKDF. What the study reported, not specific to this receptor: Most expanded thyroid clonotypes with a frequency above 0.001 also appeared in blood, which suggests that blood repertoires may reflect the immune response in the thyroid. Sample size was not predetermined statistically, and investigators were not blinded to group allocation. In validation, the model predicted ophthalmopathy progression with roughly 68% sensitivity and roughly 78% specificity; some 13 predicted patients were CT-confirmed with GO in a median of 6.5 months. Ophthalmopathy was separated from stable hyperthyroidism by the 13-signature model with roughly 87% sensitivity and about 81% specificity in cross-validation and with 80%/75% in the test set.

Hyperthyroidism was defined as stable when no progression to ophthalmopathy occurred within 18 months of follow-up. Hyperthyroidism patients were newly diagnosed, were aged 18 to 65 years, and had a disease duration under 2 months. Patients with other autoimmune diseases, uncontrolled infections, pregnancy or lactation were excluded from the study. Diagnosis was based on clinical symptoms, serum thyroxine, TRAb, thyroid ultrasound and orbital computed tomography. Using Ficoll-Paque density gradient centrifugation, PBMCs were isolated from 9 to 10 ml of fresh peripheral blood. Total RNA was extracted with Trizol reagent and quality-checked on an Agilent 2100 Bioanalyzer.

The rearrangement combines TRBV15 with TRBJ1-5; no D segment can be confidently identified. The sample comprised peripheral blood. The receptor's source is a woman under 30 with stable Graves' hyperthyroidism. Donor details come from another sample of the same person, matched by shared clones. The CDR3 protein sequence reads: CATSRDSARNQPQHF. The bases read TGTGCCACCAGCAGAGATTCAGCTCGCAATCAGCCCCAGCATTTT.